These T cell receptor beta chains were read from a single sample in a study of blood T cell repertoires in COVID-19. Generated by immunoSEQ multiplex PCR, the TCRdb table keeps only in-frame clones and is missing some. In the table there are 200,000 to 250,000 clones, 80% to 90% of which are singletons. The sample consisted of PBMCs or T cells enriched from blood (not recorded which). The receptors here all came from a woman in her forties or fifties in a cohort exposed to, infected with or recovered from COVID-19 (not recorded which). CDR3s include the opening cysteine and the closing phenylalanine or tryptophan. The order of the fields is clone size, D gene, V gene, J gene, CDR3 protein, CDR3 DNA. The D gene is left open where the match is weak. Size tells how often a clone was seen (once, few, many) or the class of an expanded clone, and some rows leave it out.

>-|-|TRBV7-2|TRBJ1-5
CASSSDRHNQPQHF
TGTGCCAGCAGCTCCGACAGGCACAATCAGCCCCAGCATTTT
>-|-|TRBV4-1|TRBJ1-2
CASSQALAPLGGYTF
TGCGCCAGCAGCCAAGCTTTAGCCCCTCTTGGTGGCTACACCTTC
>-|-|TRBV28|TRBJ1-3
CASEKLGRGPYKSNTIYF
TGTGCCAGCGAAAAATTGGGCAGGGGACCTTATAAATCAAACACCATATATTTT
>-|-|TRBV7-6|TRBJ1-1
CASSLRSGGTEAFF
TGTGCCAGCAGCTTAAGATCCGGAGGCACTGAAGCTTTCTTT
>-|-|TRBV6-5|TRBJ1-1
CASRETGSHPEAFF
TGTGCCAGCAGGGAGACAGGATCCCACCCTGAAGCTTTCTTT
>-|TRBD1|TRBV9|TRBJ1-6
CASSVGAGGGNSPLHF
TGTGCCAGCAGCGTAGGTGCAGGGGGCGGTAATTCACCCCTCCACTTT
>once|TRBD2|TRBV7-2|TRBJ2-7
CASSFQVAGEQYF
TGTGCCAGCAGCTTCCAAGTAGCGGGGGAGCAGTACTTC
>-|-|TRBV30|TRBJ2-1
CAYRLFLYNEQFF
TGTGCCTACCGACTATTCCTCTACAATGAGCAGTTCTTC
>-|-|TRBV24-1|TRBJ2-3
CATSMWGGRADTQYF
TGTGCCACCAGTATGTGGGGGGGCAGGGCAGATACGCAGTATTTT
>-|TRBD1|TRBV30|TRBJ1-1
CAWGTGLNTEAFF
TGTGCCTGGGGGACAGGGCTGAACACTGAAGCTTTCTTT
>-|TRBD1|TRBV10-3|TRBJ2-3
CAISGAGQGETDTQYF
TGTGCCATCAGTGGTGCGGGACAGGGTGAGACAGATACGCAGTATTTT
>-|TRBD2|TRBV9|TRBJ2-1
CASSVKELLAGVYNEQFF
TGTGCCAGCAGCGTAAAAGAATTACTAGCGGGGGTATACAATGAGCAGTTCTTC
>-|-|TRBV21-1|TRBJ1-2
CASSKAPGQSSYTF
TGTGCCAGCAGCAAAGCACCAGGACAAAGCAGCTACACCTTC
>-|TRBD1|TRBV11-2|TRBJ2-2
CASSFRDRYTGELFF
TGTGCCAGCAGCTTCAGGGACAGATACACCGGGGAGCTGTTTTTT
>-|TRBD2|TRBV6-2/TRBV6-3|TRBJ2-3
CASSYSYSGGDSTDTQYF
TGTGCCAGCAGTTACTCATACAGCGGGGGGGATAGCACAGATACGCAGTATTTT